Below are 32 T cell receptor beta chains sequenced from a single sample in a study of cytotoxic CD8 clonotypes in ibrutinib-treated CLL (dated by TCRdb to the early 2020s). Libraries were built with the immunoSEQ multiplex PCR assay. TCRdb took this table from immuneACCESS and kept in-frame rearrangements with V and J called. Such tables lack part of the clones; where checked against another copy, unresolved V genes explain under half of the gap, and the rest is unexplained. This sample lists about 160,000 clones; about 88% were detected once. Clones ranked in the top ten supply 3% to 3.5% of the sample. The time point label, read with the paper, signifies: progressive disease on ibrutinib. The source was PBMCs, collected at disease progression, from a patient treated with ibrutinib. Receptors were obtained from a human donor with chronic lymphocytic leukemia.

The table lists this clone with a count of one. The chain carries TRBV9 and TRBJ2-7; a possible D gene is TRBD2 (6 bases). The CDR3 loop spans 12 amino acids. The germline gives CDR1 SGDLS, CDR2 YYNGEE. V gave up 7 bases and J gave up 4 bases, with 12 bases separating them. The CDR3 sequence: CASGTGRYEQYF. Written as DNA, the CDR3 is TGTGCCAGCGGTACGGGGAGGTACGAGCAGTACTTC.

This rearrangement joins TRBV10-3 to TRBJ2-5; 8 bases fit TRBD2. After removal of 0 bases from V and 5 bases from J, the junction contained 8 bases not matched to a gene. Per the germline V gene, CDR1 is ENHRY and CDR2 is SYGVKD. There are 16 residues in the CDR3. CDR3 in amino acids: CAISESSGGLPETQYF. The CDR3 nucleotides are TGTGCCATCAGTGAGTCGTCGGGAGGGCTGCCGGAGACCCAGTACTTC.

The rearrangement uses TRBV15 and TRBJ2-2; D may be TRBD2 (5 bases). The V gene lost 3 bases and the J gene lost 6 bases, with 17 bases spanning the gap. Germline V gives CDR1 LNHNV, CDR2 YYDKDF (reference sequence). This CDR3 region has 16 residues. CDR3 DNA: TGTGCCACCAGCAGCGGGGTAGATAAATCTCCCGGGGAGCTGTTTTTT. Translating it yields CATSSGVDKSPGELFF.

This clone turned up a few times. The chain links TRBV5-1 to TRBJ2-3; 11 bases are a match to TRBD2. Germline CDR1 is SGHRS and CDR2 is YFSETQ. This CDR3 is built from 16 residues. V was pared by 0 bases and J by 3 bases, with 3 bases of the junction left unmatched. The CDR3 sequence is CASSLGLAGPTDTQYF. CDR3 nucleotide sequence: TGCGCCAGCAGCTTGGGACTAGCGGGACCGACAGATACGCAGTATTTT.

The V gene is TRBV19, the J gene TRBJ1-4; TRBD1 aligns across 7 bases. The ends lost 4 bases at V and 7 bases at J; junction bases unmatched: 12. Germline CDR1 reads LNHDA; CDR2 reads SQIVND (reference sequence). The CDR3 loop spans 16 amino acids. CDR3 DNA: TGTGCCAGTAGTACCGATCGACAGGGTGGTTCTGAAAAACTGTTTTTT. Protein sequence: CASSTDRQGGSEKLFF. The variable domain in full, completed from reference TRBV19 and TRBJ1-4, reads DGGITQSPKYLFRKEGQNVTLSCEQNLNHDAMYWYRQDPGQGLRLIYYSQIVNDFQKGDIAEGYSVSREKKESFPLTVTSAQKNPTAFYLCASSTDRQGGSEKLFFGSGTQLSVL.

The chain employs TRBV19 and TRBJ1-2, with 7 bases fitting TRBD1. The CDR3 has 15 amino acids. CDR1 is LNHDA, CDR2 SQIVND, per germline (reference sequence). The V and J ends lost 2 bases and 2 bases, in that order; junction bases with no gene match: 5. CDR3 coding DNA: TGTGCCAGTAGTATATTTGCAGGGGGGAACTATGGCTACACCTTC. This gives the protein CASSIFAGGNYGYTF.

CDR3 nucleotides: TGTGCCAGCTCACCCCTCCAAGAGAACACCGGGGAGCTGTTTTTT. Amino acids: CASSPLQENTGELFF. The rearrangement uses TRBV18 and TRBJ2-2; D is ambiguous. Per germline, CDR1 KGHSH and CDR2 LQKENI. V shed 3 bases and J shed 1 base, with 9 bases lying between them. The CDR3 length is 15 residues.

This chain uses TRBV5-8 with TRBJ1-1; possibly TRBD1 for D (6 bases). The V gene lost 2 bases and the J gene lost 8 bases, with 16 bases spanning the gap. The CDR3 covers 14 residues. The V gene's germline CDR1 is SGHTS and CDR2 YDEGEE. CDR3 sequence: CASSLVYSGTEAFF. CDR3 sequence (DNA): TGTGCCAGCAGCTTAGTGTATTCTGGGACAGAAGCTTTCTTT. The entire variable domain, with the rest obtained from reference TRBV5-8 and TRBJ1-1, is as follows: EAGVTQSPTHLIKTRGQQATLRCSPISGHTSVYWYQQALGLGLQFLLWYDEGEERNRGNFPPRFSGRQFPNYSSELNVNALELEDSALYLCASSLVYSGTEAFFGQGTRLTVV.

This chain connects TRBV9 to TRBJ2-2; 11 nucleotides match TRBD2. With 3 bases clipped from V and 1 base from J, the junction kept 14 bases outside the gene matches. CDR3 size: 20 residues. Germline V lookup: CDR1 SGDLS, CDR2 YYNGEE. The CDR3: CASSDRALTSGTRNTGELFF. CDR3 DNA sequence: TGTGCCAGCAGCGACCGGGCCCTGACTAGCGGGACCAGGAACACCGGGGAGCTGTTTTTT.

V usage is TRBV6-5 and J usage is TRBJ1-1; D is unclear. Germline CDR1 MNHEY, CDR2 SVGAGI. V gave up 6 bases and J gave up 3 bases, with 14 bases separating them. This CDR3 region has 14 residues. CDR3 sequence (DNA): TGTGCCAGCAGAGAGTCCCGGGAGGACACTGAAGCTTTCTTT. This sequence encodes CASRESREDTEAFF.

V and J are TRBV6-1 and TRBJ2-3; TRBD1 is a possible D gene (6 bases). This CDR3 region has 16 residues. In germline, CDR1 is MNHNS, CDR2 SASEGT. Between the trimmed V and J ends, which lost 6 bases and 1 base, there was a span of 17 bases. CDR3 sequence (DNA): TGTGCCAGCAGAGAAACAGGGATTCTCGGCACAGATACGCAGTATTTT. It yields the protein CASRETGILGTDTQYF.

CDR3 sequence (DNA): TGTGCCAGCAGCTTAGGCGGGGAGGGGTACGAGCAGTACTTC. Its translation is CASSLGGEGYEQYF. The rearrangement uses TRBV7-2 and TRBJ2-7; 7 bases are a match to TRBD2. V was pared by 1 base and J by 4 bases, with 4 bases of the junction left unmatched. The CDR3 sequence is 14 residues long. Germline V gene lookup returns CDR1 SGHTA and CDR2 FQGNSA.

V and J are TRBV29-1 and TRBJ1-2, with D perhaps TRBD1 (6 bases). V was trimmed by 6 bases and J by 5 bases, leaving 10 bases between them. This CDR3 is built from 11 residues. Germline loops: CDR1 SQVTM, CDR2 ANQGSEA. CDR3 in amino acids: CSVQTGYGYTF. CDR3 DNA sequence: TGCAGCGTCCAGACAGGTTATGGCTACACCTTC.

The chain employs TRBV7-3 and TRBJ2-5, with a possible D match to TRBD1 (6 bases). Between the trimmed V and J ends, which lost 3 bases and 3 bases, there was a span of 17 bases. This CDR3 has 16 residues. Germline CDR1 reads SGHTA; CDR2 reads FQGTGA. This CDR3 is CASSLDGRGHKETQYF. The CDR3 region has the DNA TGTGCCAGCAGCTTGGATGGCCGGGGACACAAAGAGACCCAGTACTTC.

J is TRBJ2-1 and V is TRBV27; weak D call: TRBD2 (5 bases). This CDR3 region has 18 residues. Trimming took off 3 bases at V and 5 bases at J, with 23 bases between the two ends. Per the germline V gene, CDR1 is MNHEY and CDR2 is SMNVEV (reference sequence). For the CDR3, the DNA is TGTGCCAGCAGTTTCACAAGGACTCGCAACCCGGTTAACAATGAGCAGTTCTTC. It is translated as CASSFTRTRNPVNNEQFF.

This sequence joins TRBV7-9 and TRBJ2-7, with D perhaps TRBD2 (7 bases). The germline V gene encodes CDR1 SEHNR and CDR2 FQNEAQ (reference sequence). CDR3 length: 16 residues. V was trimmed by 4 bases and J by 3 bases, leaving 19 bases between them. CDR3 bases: TGTGCCAGCAGCTCTTTCGGAGCGGGACAAATCTACGAGCAGTACTTC. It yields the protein CASSSFGAGQIYEQYF.

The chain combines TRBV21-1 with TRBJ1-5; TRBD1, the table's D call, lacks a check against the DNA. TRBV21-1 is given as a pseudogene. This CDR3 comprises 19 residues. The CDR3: CASTDGIGRVINNNQPQHF. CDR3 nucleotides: TGTGCCAGCACCGACGGTATTGGCAGGGTCATCAATAACAATCAGCCCCAGCATTTT.

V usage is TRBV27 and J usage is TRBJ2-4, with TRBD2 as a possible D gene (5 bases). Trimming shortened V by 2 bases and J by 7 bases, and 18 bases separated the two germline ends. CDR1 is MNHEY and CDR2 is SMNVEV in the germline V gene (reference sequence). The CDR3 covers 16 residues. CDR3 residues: CASSLSGEVGVNIQYF. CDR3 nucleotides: TGTGCCAGCAGTTTAAGTGGAGAGGTGGGAGTGAACATTCAGTACTTC.

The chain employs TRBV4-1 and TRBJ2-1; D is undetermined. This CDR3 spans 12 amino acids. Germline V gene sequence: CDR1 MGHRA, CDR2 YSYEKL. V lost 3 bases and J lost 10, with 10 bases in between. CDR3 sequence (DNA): TGCGCCAGCAGCCAGGCCTCGCTGGAGCAGTTCTTC. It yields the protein CASSQASLEQFF.

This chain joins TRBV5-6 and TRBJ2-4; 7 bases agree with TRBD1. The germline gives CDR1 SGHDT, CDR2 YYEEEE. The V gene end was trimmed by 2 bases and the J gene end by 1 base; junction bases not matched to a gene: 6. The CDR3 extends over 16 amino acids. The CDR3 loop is CASSFRQGWAKNIQYF. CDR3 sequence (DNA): TGTGCCAGCAGCTTCCGACAGGGTTGGGCCAAAAACATTCAGTACTTC.

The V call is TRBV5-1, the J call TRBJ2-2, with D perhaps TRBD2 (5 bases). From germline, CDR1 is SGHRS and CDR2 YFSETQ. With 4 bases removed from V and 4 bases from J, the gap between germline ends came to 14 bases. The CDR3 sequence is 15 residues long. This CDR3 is CASSLGPAGTGELFF. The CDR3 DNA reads TGCGCCAGCAGCCTCGGACCCGCGGGCACCGGGGAGCTGTTTTTT.

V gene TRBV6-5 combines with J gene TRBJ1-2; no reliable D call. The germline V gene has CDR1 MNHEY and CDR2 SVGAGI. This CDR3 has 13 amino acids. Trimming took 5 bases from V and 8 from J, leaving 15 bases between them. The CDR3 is CASSHPDLLGYTF. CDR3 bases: TGTGCCAGCAGTCACCCGGACTTACTCGGCTACACCTTC.

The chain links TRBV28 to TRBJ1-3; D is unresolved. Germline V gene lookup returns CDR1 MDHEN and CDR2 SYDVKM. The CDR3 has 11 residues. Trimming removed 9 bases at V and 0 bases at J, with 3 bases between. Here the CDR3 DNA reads TGTGCCAGTAACTCTGGAAACACCATATATTTT. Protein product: CASNSGNTIYF.

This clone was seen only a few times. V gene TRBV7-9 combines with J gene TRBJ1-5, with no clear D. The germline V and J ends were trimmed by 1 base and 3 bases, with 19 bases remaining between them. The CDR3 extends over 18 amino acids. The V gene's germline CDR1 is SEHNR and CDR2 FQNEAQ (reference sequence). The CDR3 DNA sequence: TGTGCCAGCAGCTTAGTCTTTTCGGCGGACGAACCCAATCAGCCCCAGCATTTT. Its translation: CASSLVFSADEPNQPQHF.

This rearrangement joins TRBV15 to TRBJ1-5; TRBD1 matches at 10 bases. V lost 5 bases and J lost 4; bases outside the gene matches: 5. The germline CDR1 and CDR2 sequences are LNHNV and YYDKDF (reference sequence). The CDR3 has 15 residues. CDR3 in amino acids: CATSGGQGLNQPQHF. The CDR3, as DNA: TGTGCCACCAGCGGGGGACAGGGGCTAAATCAGCCCCAGCATTTT.

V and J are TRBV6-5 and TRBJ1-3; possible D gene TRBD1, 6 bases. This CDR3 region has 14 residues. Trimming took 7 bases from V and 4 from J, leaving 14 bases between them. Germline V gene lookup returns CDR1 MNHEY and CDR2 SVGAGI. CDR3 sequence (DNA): TGTGCCAGCAAGCAGGGGACATCAGGAAACACCATATATTTT. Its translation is CASKQGTSGNTIYF.

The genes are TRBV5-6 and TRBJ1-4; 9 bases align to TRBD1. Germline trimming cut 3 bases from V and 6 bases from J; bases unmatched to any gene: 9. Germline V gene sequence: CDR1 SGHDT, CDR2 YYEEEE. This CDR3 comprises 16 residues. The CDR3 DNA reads TGTGCCAGCAGCTCGTCAACAGGGGGCCCCGATGAAAAACTGTTTTTT. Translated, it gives CASSSSTGGPDEKLFF.

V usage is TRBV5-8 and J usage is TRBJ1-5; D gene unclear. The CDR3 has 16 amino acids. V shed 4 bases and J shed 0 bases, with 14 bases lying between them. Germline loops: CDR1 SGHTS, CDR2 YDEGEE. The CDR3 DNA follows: TGTGCCAGCAGCACCTGGGCGGTTTATAGCAATCAGCCCCAGCATTTT. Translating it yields CASSTWAVYSNQPQHF.

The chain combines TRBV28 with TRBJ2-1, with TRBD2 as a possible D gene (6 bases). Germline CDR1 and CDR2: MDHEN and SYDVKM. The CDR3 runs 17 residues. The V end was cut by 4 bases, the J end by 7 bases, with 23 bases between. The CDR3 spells CASSSTTRLQRGNEQFF. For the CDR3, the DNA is TGTGCCAGCAGTTCGACTACCCGACTCCAACGGGGGAATGAGCAGTTCTTC.

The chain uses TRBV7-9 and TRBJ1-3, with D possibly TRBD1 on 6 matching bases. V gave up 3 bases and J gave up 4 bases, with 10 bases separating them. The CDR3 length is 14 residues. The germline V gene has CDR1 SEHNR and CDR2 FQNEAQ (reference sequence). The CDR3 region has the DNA TGTGCCAGCAGCTTTGGGGGGCCGGGAAACACCATATATTTT. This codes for CASSFGGPGNTIYF.

This CDR3 reads CASSPAVGGANVLTF. Written as DNA, the CDR3 is TGTGCCAGCAGTCCAGCGGTGGGTGGGGCCAACGTCCTGACTTTC. This chain joins TRBV7-3 and TRBJ2-6; D may be TRBD2 (5 bases). V was pared by 6 bases and J by 3 bases, with 12 bases between. The CDR3 length is 15 residues. Germline loops: CDR1 SGHTA, CDR2 FQGTGA.

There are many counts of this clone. CDR3 bases: TGTGCCACCTCGGATAGGAACTATGGCTACACCTTC. It encodes CATSDRNYGYTF. V gene TRBV19 combines with J gene TRBJ1-2; unclear D gene. CDR1 is LNHDA, CDR2 SQIVND, per germline (reference sequence). CDR3 length: 12 residues. V lost 10 bases and J 2 bases, leaving 11 bases between the germline ends.